What follows is one T cell receptor beta chain and its context. Its matching antigen is unknown. The V end lost 4 bases, the J end lost 7 bases, and 19 bases lay between the germline ends. The CDR3 consists of 15 residues. The V gene's germline CDR1 is SGHTA and CDR2 FQGTGA. The record originates from a study of T cell responses to AZD1222 COVID-19 vaccine. Sequencing was performed with immunoSEQ multiplex PCR; in TCRdb, only in-frame clones are kept and a portion is missing. The sample contains about 270,000 clones, 85% to 95% of which appear only once. Points from the study as a whole: Across spike, vaccine-associated CD4 TCRs were found, dominant at 160-218 and 743-854.

The source is an adult who received the AZD1222 COVID-19 vaccine. V and J are TRBV7-3 and TRBJ2-5; the D call may be TRBD1 or TRBD2 (5 bases each). The sequencing here drew on peripheral blood, taken 28 days after the second AZD1222 dose. As DNA, the CDR3 is TGTGCCAGCAGCTCCCCACTAGATCCCCAGGGGACCCAGTACTTC. Protein: CASSSPLDPQGTQYF.